This entry is about one T cell receptor (beta chain). Germline V lookup: CDR1 KGHDR, CDR2 SFDVKD. V dropped 7 bases and J dropped 8 bases, with 17 bases sitting between them. CDR3 length: 14 amino acids. MiXCR was run by TCRdb on the 5' RACE reads, yielding one entry per CDR3 protein. This table has around 370,000 distinct CDR3 sequences, about 10% appearing once. This sample is part of a study of identical twins. The sequenced material came from naive T cells sorted from blood. This chain connects TRBV24-1 to TRBJ2-4, with D possibly being TRBD2 (7 bases). The origin of this receptor is a woman between 50 and 59 years old in good health. CDR3 bases: TGTGCCACCAGCGAGGGGGGGGGGTTGGACATTCAGTACTTC. It is translated as CATSEGGGLDIQYF.